Given below is one TCR beta chain in context. Antigen: not known. These data belong to a study of T cell responses to AZD1222 COVID-19 vaccine. The table came from immunoSEQ multiplex PCR; TCRdb's copy has only in-frame clones and leaves some out. The sample includes about 120,000 clones, about nine tenths seen only once; the top ten take approximately 4.5%. V lost 4 bases to trimming and J lost 2 bases, with 15 bases between them. The germline V gene encodes CDR1 GTSNPN and CDR2 SVGIG (reference sequence). The CDR3 extends over 15 amino acids. The study, taken as a whole, reports: Spike-spanning, vaccine-associated CD4 TCRs were dominant at 160-218 and 743-854.

Specimen: peripheral blood, collected on day 0 of AZD1222 vaccination. The rearrangement uses TRBV30 and TRBJ2-1; D gene unclear. The clonotype comes from an adult in good health. CDR3: CAWKPVIGAYNEQFF. The CDR3 bases are TGTGCCTGGAAACCCGTTATTGGTGCCTACAATGAGCAGTTCTTC. Looking up the rest from reference TRBV30 and TRBJ2-1 gives the full variable domain: SQTIHQWPATLVQPVGSPLSLECTVEGTSNPNLYWYRQAAGRGLQLLFYSVGIGQISSEVPQNLSASRPQDRQFILSSKKLLLSDSGFYLCAWKPVIGAYNEQFFGPGTRLTVL.